This T cell receptor beta chain comes out of a study of regulatory T cells in long-lasting Graves disease. Overall study context: Patients newly diagnosed with Graves' had been on antithyroid drugs for under 3 months.

The germline V gene has CDR1 SEHNR and CDR2 FQNEAQ (reference sequence). The CDR3 contains 14 residues. The V and J ends lost 4 bases and 9 bases respectively, with 16 bases between them. Construction of the TCR beta libraries employed iRepertoire HTBI primers in conjunction with Arm-PCR of CDR3 regions. One entry per CDR3 protein, called by TCRdb with MiXCR from the multiplex PCR reads. Found here are about 450,000 distinct CDR3 sequences, roughly 15% of them singletons; the top ten hold 9.5% to 12%. Time point defined: newly diagnosed GD, antithyroid drugs for less than 3 months. Construction of the TCR library relied on RNA isolated from PBMCs. The sample also formed part of further work on T cells in Graves' hyperthyroidism and ophthalmopathy. That investigation notes: Pregnant or lactating patients were excluded, as were those with uncontrolled infection or other autoimmune disease. HTBI primers drove first-round RT-PCR of the TCR CDR3.

This sequence originates from a woman in her 30s with Graves disease. This specimen was peripheral blood mononuclear cells (PBMCs), taken at new diagnosis, from a patient treated with antithyroid drugs. The gene calls are TRBV7-9 and TRBJ2-1; D is ambiguous. CDR3 loop: CASSSKTGPFEQFF. The DNA of the CDR3 is TGTGCCAGCAGCTCCAAGACTGGTCCTTTTGAGCAGTTCTTC.